The 7 T cell receptor beta chains below were found in one sample sequenced in a study of OX40 agonist ivuxolimab in advanced cancers. Clones were sequenced by immunoSEQ multiplex PCR, and TCRdb holds only the in-frame ones, with some missing. The repertoire holds about 26,000 clones, roughly 77% seen once, with around a third in the top ten. Sequenced material: CD4+ or CD8+ T cells sorted from blood, taken in a trial of the OX40 agonist ivuxolimab. Every receptor here comes from an adult with an advanced solid tumor such as melanoma, head and neck, liver or kidney cancer.

The rearrangement joins TRBV6-5 to TRBJ2-5; weak D call: TRBD2 (6 bases). CDR3 length: 14 amino acids. Germline CDR1 reads MNHEY; CDR2 reads SVGAGI. V was clipped by 0 bases and J by 4 bases, with 9 bases between them. CDR3 bases: TGTGCCAGCAGTTACTCCGGCGGGGTAGAGACCCAGTACTTC. Translated, it gives CASSYSGGVETQYF.

This rearrangement joins TRBV9 to TRBJ2-1; possible D gene TRBD2, 6 bases. Trimming pared 2 bases from V and 4 bases from J, leaving 13 bases between. Germline V lookup: CDR1 SGDLS, CDR2 YYNGEE. This CDR3 contains 15 residues. CDR3 loop: CASSVSRGTYNEQFF. CDR3 sequence (DNA): TGTGCCAGCAGCGTCTCACGGGGGACTTACAATGAGCAGTTCTTC. The full variable domain, in which reference TRBV9 and TRBJ2-1 provide the parts outside the CDR3, is DSGVTQTPKHLITATGQRVTLRCSPRSGDLSVYWYQQSLDQGLQFLIQYYNGEERAKGNILERFSAQQFPDLHSELNLSSLELGDSALYFCASSVSRGTYNEQFFGPGTRLTVL.

This clone has just one count. The chain couples TRBV5-1 to TRBJ2-2; no definite D call. Germline CDR1 is SGHRS and CDR2 is YFSETQ. This CDR3 contains 15 residues. Trimming took off 1 base at V and 2 bases at J, with 9 bases between the two ends. Here the CDR3 reads CASSLLQDNTGELFF. Here the CDR3 DNA reads TGCGCCAGCAGCTTGCTTCAGGACAACACCGGGGAGCTGTTTTTT. The variable domain in full, completed from reference TRBV5-1 and TRBJ2-2, reads KAGVTQTPRYLIKTRGQQVTLSCSPISGHRSVSWYQQTPGQGLQFLFEYFSETQRNKGNFPGRFSGRQFSNSRSEMNVSTLELGDSALYLCASSLLQDNTGELFFGEGSRLTVL.

The V gene is TRBV11-2, the J gene TRBJ1-1, with D tentatively TRBD1 (5 bases). Germline values: CDR1 SGHAT, CDR2 FQNNGV. This CDR3 is 12 amino acids long. Between the trimmed V and J ends, which lost 2 bases and 6 bases, there was a span of 7 bases. The CDR3 is CASSLWGAEAFF. The CDR3 bases are TGTGCCAGCAGCTTATGGGGGGCTGAAGCTTTCTTT.

This chain joins TRBV7-9 and TRBJ2-3, with TRBD2 matching 13 bases. J was trimmed by 4 bases and V by 6 bases; bases with no gene match: 10. Germline assignment: CDR1 SEHNR and CDR2 FQNEAQ (reference sequence). This CDR3 is built from 17 residues. Here the CDR3 reads CASRENGLAGVADTQYF. In nucleotides, the CDR3 is TGTGCCAGCAGGGAAAACGGACTAGCGGGGGTTGCAGATACGCAGTATTTT.

The rearrangement links TRBV10-3 to TRBJ1-2, with D unresolved. CDR3 length equals 14 residues. Trimming shortened V by 2 bases and J by 6 bases, and 13 bases separated the two germline ends. Germline V lookup: CDR1 ENHRY, CDR2 SYGVKD. Here the CDR3 DNA reads TGTGCCATCAGTGAGCCCCCCACGGCCGATGGCTACACCTTC. Residues: CAISEPPTADGYTF.

This rearrangement joins TRBV5-6 to TRBJ2-5; no clear D gene. The CDR3 spans 13 residues. In germline, CDR1 is SGHDT, CDR2 YYEEEE. Trimming took off 3 bases at V and 0 bases at J, with 6 bases between the two ends. The CDR3 spells CASSWVYQETQYF. The CDR3 nucleotides are TGTGCCAGCAGCTGGGTCTACCAAGAGACCCAGTACTTC.